These 14 T cell receptor beta chains were all obtained from the same sample, sequenced in a study of T-cell reconstitution after alpha-beta-depleted transplantation in children. Unique molecular identifiers featured in how the TCRbeta library was prepared. MiXCR was run by TCRdb on the PCR reads, yielding one entry per CDR3 protein. The table has approximately 83,000 distinct CDR3 sequences, roughly 7.7% seen once; the top ten hold 5.5% to 8.5%. This sample comprised PBMCs from the stem cell graft donor, obtained from the stem cell graft. All receptors come from a human donor who donated a stem cell graft to a child with congenital amegakaryocytic thrombocytopenia.

This clonotype was counted between two and nine times. CDR3 protein: CASSSSESDTEAFF. The DNA for the CDR3 is TGTGCCAGCAGCTCCTCAGAGAGCGACACTGAAGCTTTCTTT. This chain connects TRBV7-9 to TRBJ1-1; D ambiguous. CDR1 is SEHNR and CDR2 is FQNEAQ in the germline V gene (reference sequence). The V end was cut by 4 bases, the J end by 3 bases, with 12 bases between. The CDR3 sequence is 14 residues long.

This clonotype was counted at least ten times. This CDR3 reads CASSWGFSGGETQYF. CDR3 DNA sequence: TGTGCCAGCAGTTGGGGGTTTTCGGGTGGAGAGACCCAGTACTTC. V usage is TRBV3-1 and J usage is TRBJ2-5; D tentatively reads TRBD1 or TRBD2 (5 bases each). This CDR3 comprises 15 residues. Germline CDR1 reads LGHDT; CDR2 reads YNNKEL (reference sequence). The germline V and J ends were trimmed by 6 bases and 4 bases, with 18 bases remaining between them.

At least ten counts were recorded for this clonotype. The chain employs TRBV7-9 and TRBJ2-1; 8 nucleotides match TRBD2. V lost 2 bases to trimming and J lost 7 bases; unmatched junction nucleotides: 7. CDR1 SEHNR and CDR2 FQNEAQ come from the germline V gene (reference sequence). This CDR3 spans 15 amino acids. CDR3 sequence: CASSLMSGGGNEQFF. DNA for the CDR3: TGTGCCAGCAGCTTAATGTCCGGGGGGGGGAATGAGCAGTTCTTC.

This clonotype has a count of ten or more. This chain joins TRBV6-1 and TRBJ2-3, with D unclear. Germline CDR1 and CDR2: MNHNS and SASEGT. This CDR3 comprises 14 residues. Trimming removed 6 bases from V and 2 bases from J, with 12 bases in between. The chain's CDR3 is CASRLTLPTDTQYF. For the CDR3, the DNA is TGTGCCAGCAGACTGACACTTCCCACAGATACGCAGTATTTT.

This clonotype was found many times. The chain recombines TRBV12-3 or TRBV12-4 with TRBJ1-4; D is undetermined. The CDR3 sequence is 12 residues long. The V gene lost 5 bases and the J gene lost 10 bases, with 11 bases spanning the gap. Written as DNA, the CDR3 is TGTGCCAGCAGTATCCCACCAGGAAAACTGTTTTTT. It encodes CASSIPPGKLFF.

Concerning this clonotype itself: A read error may explain this, as a much larger clone is one base away. This rearrangement joins TRBV6-2 or TRBV6-3 to TRBJ2-3; TRBD2 agrees at 9 bases. The CDR3 has 20 residues. Germline V lookup: CDR1 MNHEY, CDR2 SVGEGT. The CDR3 nucleotides read TGTGCCAGCAGTCCAATAGTTCCTCCGGGACTAGCAACCAGCACACATACGCAGTATTTT. Encoded protein: CASSPIVPPGLATSTHTQYF.

The chain couples TRBV4-2 to TRBJ2-5; 9 nucleotides align to TRBD2. CDR3 length: 19 amino acids. Losses at the gene ends were 0 bases for V and 4 bases for J; bases not matched to a gene: 15. Germline lookup yields CDR1 LGHNA and CDR2 YNFKEQ. The CDR3 is CASSQDLAVERGDAETQYF. CDR3 DNA sequence: TGTGCCAGCAGCCAAGATCTCGCGGTCGAGCGGGGGGACGCAGAGACCCAGTACTTC.

This clonotype was observed at least ten times. V is TRBV12-3 or TRBV12-4 and J is TRBJ2-4, with D perhaps matching TRBD1 or TRBD2 (5 bases each). Trimming took off 7 bases at V and 0 bases at J, with 13 bases between the two ends. This CDR3 is 15 amino acids long. The DNA for the CDR3 is TGTGCCAGCACCGGGACGGTACTAGCCAAAAACATTCAGTACTTC. Residues: CASTGTVLAKNIQYF.

This chain connects TRBV5-1 to TRBJ2-2; D possibly uses TRBD1 or TRBD2 (5 bases each). CDR1 and CDR2 (germline): SGHRS, YFSETQ. V was shortened by 4 bases and J by 3 bases, with 13 bases between the two germline ends. The length of the CDR3 is 15 residues. CDR3 nucleotides: TGCGCCAGCAGCCCCCGGGACCCGGACACCGGGGAGCTGTTTTTT. This encodes CASSPRDPDTGELFF.

This clonotype was recorded many times. This rearrangement joins TRBV4-3 to TRBJ2-1, with TRBD2 as a possible D gene (6 bases). The CDR3 is 16 residues long. Germline V gene data show CDR1 as LGHNA and CDR2 as YSLEER. Trimming left V 4 bases short and J 7 bases short, with 20 bases between. CDR3 coding DNA: TGCGCCAGCAGCCCTCGTCCCGGGACTGGGGGAAATGAGCAGTTCTTC. This codes for CASSPRPGTGGNEQFF.

The table lists this clonotype with many counts. The J gene is TRBJ2-7, the V gene TRBV9, with TRBD2 matching over 7 bases. V lost 3 bases and J lost 4; bases outside the gene matches: 1. The CDR3 extends over 12 amino acids. Germline CDR1 and CDR2: SGDLS and YYNGEE. DNA for the CDR3: TGTGCCAGCAGCGGGGGAGGGTACGAGCAGTACTTC. Translated, it gives CASSGGGYEQYF.

A remark on this clonotype: A much larger clone lies one base from this, so it may be a read error. The rearrangement links TRBV5-4 to TRBJ2-3; possible D gene TRBD1, 5 bases. With 3 bases removed from V and 4 bases from J, the gap between germline ends came to 15 bases. CDR3 length: 15 residues. Germline V gene data show CDR1 as SGHNT and CDR2 as YYREEE (reference sequence). The DNA for the CDR3 is TGTGCCAGCAGCTCGGTCCAGGGTCGGGCAGATACGCAGTATTTT. Its protein is CASSSVQGRADTQYF.

This clonotype was seen ten or more times. The chain combines TRBV29-1 with TRBJ1-2; no clear D. The CDR3 runs to 13 residues. V gave up 0 bases and J gave up 8 bases, with 13 bases separating them. Looked up from germline, CDR1 is SQVTM and CDR2 is ANQGSEA. The CDR3 DNA is TGCAGCGTTGAAGATCCGGCGGATGAGGGCTACACCTTC. Amino acid sequence: CSVEDPADEGYTF. The whole variable domain, remainder taken from reference TRBV29-1 and TRBJ1-2, is SAVISQKPSRDICQRGTSLTIQCQVDSQVTMMFWYRQQPGQSLTLIATANQGSEATYESGFVIDKFPISRPNLTFSTLTVSNMSPEDSSIYLCSVEDPADEGYTFGSGTRLTVV.

This clonotype showed up many times. The J gene is TRBJ1-6, the V gene TRBV4-3; TRBD1 might be the D (5 bases). V was cut by 0 bases and J by 6 bases, with 9 bases left in between. Looked up from germline, CDR1 is LGHNA and CDR2 is YSLEER. This CDR3 has 15 amino acids. The CDR3 DNA reads as TGCGCCAGCAGCCAAGATCGACAGCTTAATTCACCCCTCCACTTT. Encoded protein: CASSQDRQLNSPLHF.